This entry features one T cell receptor (beta chain) sequence. TCRdb independently ran MiXCR on the 5' RACE reads; one entry per CDR3 protein. The sample shows hundreds of thousands of distinct CDR3 sequences, 21% of them seen only once. This sample stems from a study of identical twins. The CDR3 is 16 amino acids. The V gene lost 2 bases and the J gene lost 4 bases, with 13 bases spanning the gap. Germline V CDR1 and CDR2: KGHDR, SFDVKD. These same records also appear under a second study, on T cells expressing NK-cell markers. That report adds: Top CD8+ clonotypes included the dominant CD3+CD56+NKG2C+ clonotypes in 5 or 6 donors.

Sample: PBMCs. The chain combines TRBV24-1 with TRBJ2-2; tentatively, D is TRBD1 (6 bases). This TCR was recovered from a woman younger than 30 in good health. The CDR3 reads CATSDSAGESTGELFF. The CDR3 DNA sequence: TGTGCCACCAGTGATTCGGCAGGGGAGAGCACCGGGGAGCTGTTTTTT.